This is a list of T cell receptor beta chains from one sample in a study of cytomegalovirus exposure and HLA in healthy donors. Profiled with immunoSEQ multiplex PCR; TCRdb holds only in-frame clones, not every one. The table lists about 170,000 clones, approximately 80% of them singletons. The sequencing sample was made of PBMCs. The receptors come from a woman aged 45-65 years in good health and CMV-seronegative. The CDR3 runs from the conserved cysteine through the conserved F or W. D genes are given only for firm matches. The size entry is marked missing in some rows and otherwise reads once, few, many or a size class.

length | size | J | V | D | CDR3 | DNA
14 | . | TRBJ2-7 | TRBV4-3 | TRBD2 | CASLTSGNPYEQYF | TGCGCCAGTCTTACTAGCGGGAACCCCTACGAGCAGTACTTC
13 | . | TRBJ1-4 | TRBV15 | . | CATSRQGNEKLFF | TGTGCCACCAGCAGACAGGGGAATGAAAAACTGTTTTTT
14 | . | TRBJ1-4 | TRBV28 | . | CASSFGGAEEKLFF | TGTGCCAGCAGTTTTGGGGGGGCTGAGGAAAAACTGTTTTTT
13 | . | TRBJ1-1 | TRBV7-7 | . | CASSLGWDTEAFF | TGTGCTAGCAGCCTTGGATGGGACACTGAGGCTTTCTTT
16 | . | TRBJ1-1 | TRBV9 | TRBD1 | CASSPPGTGKNTEAFF | TGTGCCAGCAGCCCCCCCGGGACAGGGAAGAACACTGAAGCTTTCTTT
16 | . | TRBJ2-5 | TRBV28 | . | CASSPSPSSNQETQYF | TGTGCCAGCAGTCCCTCACCCTCTAGCAACCAAGAGACCCAGTACTTC
16 | . | TRBJ2-1 | TRBV7-3 | . | CASSGTSPSSYNEQFF | TGTGCCAGCAGCGGCACTAGCCCAAGCTCCTACAATGAGCAGTTCTTC
12 | . | TRBJ2-7 | TRBV28 | TRBD1 | CASSQGDYEQYF | TGTGCCAGCAGTCAGGGGGACTACGAGCAGTACTTC
14 | few | TRBJ2-1 | TRBV5-4 | TRBD2 | CASSSGLYGDEQFF | TGTGCCAGCAGCTCGGGACTATATGGCGATGAGCAGTTCTTC
20 | . | TRBJ2-3 | TRBV18 | TRBD2 | CASSPFLVGGSPPAADTQYF | TGTGCCAGCTCACCCTTTCTGGTCGGGGGGTCCCCTCCAGCCGCAGATACGCAGTATTTT
15 | once | TRBJ1-5 | TRBV7-9 | TRBD1 | CASSRLGQGDQPQHF | TGTGCCAGCAGCAGACTCGGACAGGGGGACCAGCCCCAGCATTTT
14 | . | TRBJ1-1 | TRBV4-1 | . | CASSQEGANTEAFF | TGCGCCAGCAGCCAAGAGGGGGCGAACACTGAAGCTTTCTTT
13 | few | TRBJ2-5 | TRBV19 | . | CASSIGWRETQYF | TGTGCCAGTAGTATTGGTTGGAGAGAGACCCAGTACTTC
16 | . | TRBJ2-3 | TRBV15 | TRBD1 | CATSRDPGTGSDTQYF | TGTGCCACCAGCAGAGATCCCGGGACAGGGTCAGATACGCAGTATTTT
15 | . | TRBJ1-5 | TRBV7-8 | . | CASSSGTVSNQPQHF | TGTGCCAGCAGCAGCGGGACGGTTAGCAATCAGCCCCAGCATTTT
16 | . | TRBJ2-3 | TRBV7-2 | TRBD2 | CASSLEKRGGLDTQYF | TGTGCCAGCAGCTTAGAAAAGCGGGGGGGCCTAGATACGCAGTATTTT
14 | few | TRBJ2-7 | TRBV13 | . | CASSFRLDPYEQYF | TGTGCCAGCAGCTTCCGCCTAGACCCCTACGAGCAGTACTTC
13 | . | TRBJ2-7 | TRBV29-1 | TRBD2 | CSVGLAGEGEQYF | TGCAGCGTTGGACTAGCGGGAGAAGGCGAGCAGTACTTC
12 | . | TRBJ2-5 | TRBV19 | . | CASRQSGETQYF | TGTGCCAGTAGACAGTCCGGAGAGACCCAGTACTTC
17 | . | TRBJ2-7 | TRBV5-1 | TRBD2 | CASSPETSRKLTYEQYF | TGCGCCAGCAGCCCGGAGACTAGCAGAAAGTTAACCTACGAGCAGTACTTC
13 | . | TRBJ2-7 | TRBV28 | TRBD2 | CASLASGSYEQYF | TGTGCCAGCTTGGCTAGCGGGAGTTACGAGCAGTACTTC
13 | once | TRBJ2-7 | TRBV29-1 | . | CSVEGGNYYEQYF | TGCAGCGTTGAGGGAGGAAATTACTACGAGCAGTACTTC
16 | . | TRBJ1-4 | TRBV5-5 | TRBD1 | CASSLGQKQGGEKLFF | TGTGCCAGCAGCTTGGGGCAGAAACAGGGGGGAGAAAAACTGTTTTTT
14 | . | TRBJ2-5 | TRBV2 | TRBD1 | CASNQGQLQGAQYF | TGTGCCAGCAATCAGGGACAGCTCCAAGGGGCCCAGTACTTC
16 | . | TRBJ2-3 | TRBV6-5 | . | CASSYLGTSSTDTQYF | TGTGCCAGCAGTTACCTTGGGACATCTAGCACAGATACGCAGTATTTT
15 | . | TRBJ1-5 | TRBV19 | TRBD1 | CASRQGGAANQPQHF | TGTGCCAGTCGTCAGGGGGGAGCAGCTAATCAGCCCCAGCATTTT
14 | . | TRBJ1-6 | TRBV6-5 | TRBD1 | CASSRTGKNSPLHF | TGTGCCAGCAGCCGGACAGGGAAGAATTCACCCCTCCACTTT
14 | . | TRBJ1-6 | TRBV7-8 | . | CASSHRQDNSPLHF | TGTGCCAGCAGCCACCGACAGGATAATTCACCCCTCCACTTT
16 | . | TRBJ2-1 | TRBV2 | TRBD2 | CASSEKRGGSYNEQFF | TGTGCCAGCAGTGAAAAACGGGGGGGATCCTACAATGAGCAGTTCTTC
15 | . | TRBJ2-1 | TRBV4-3 | TRBD2 | CASSQGSGGDNEQFF | TGCGCCAGCAGCCAAGGGAGTGGGGGGGACAATGAGCAGTTCTTC
14 | . | TRBJ1-2 | TRBV2 | . | CASRARTRQYGYTF | TGTGCCAGCAGAGCACGCACTCGACAGTATGGCTACACCTTC
17 | . | TRBJ2-2 | TRBV5-1 | . | CASSLMASRSNTGELFF | TGCGCCAGCAGCTTGATGGCTAGTAGATCGAACACCGGGGAGCTGTTTTTT
16 | . | TRBJ2-1 | TRBV4-2 | TRBD2 | CASSPETSGTYNEQFF | TGTGCCAGCAGCCCGGAGACTAGCGGGACGTACAATGAGCAGTTCTTC
15 | once | TRBJ2-7 | TRBV5-1 | . | CASSFRADSSYEQYF | TGCGCCAGCAGCTTTCGGGCCGACAGCTCCTACGAGCAGTACTTC
12 | few | TRBJ2-1 | TRBV7-6 | . | CASSSGVNEQFF | TGTGCCAGCAGCTCAGGGGTAAATGAGCAGTTCTTC
15 | . | TRBJ2-3 | TRBV9 | . | CASSPIALSTDTQYF | TGTGCCAGCAGCCCCATAGCACTAAGCACAGATACGCAGTATTTT
14 | once | TRBJ1-1 | TRBV7-6 | . | CASSPDNMNTEAFF | TGTGCCAGCAGCCCCGACAACATGAACACTGAAGCTTTCTTT
12 | . | TRBJ2-7 | TRBV6-1 | . | CASSEGLYEQYF | TGTGCCAGCAGTGAGGGGCTTTACGAGCAGTACTTC
11 | . | TRBJ1-2 | TRBV10-1 | . | CASLGLDRKIF | TGCGCCAGCCTGGGACTCGACAGAAAGATCTTC
14 | few | TRBJ2-5 | TRBV28 | . | CASSLSTGRETQYF | TGTGCCAGCAGTTTATCGACAGGTCGCGAGACCCAGTACTTC
15 | . | TRBJ2-3 | TRBV7-6 | TRBD2 | CASSFALAATDTQYF | TGTGCCAGCAGCTTTGCGCTAGCGGCCACAGATACGCAGTATTTT
13 | few | TRBJ2-7 | TRBV7-9 | . | CSSSLETAYEQYF | TGTTCTAGCAGCTTAGAGACAGCCTACGAGCAGTACTTC
14 | . | TRBJ2-7 | TRBV28 | . | CASSLWGGSYEQYF | TGTGCCAGCAGTTTGTGGGGTGGGAGCTACGAGCAGTACTTC
15 | . | TRBJ1-6 | TRBV9 | TRBD1 | CASSTGQGGNSPLHF | TGTGCCAGCAGCACGGGACAGGGGGGGAATTCACCCCTCCACTTT
18 | . | TRBJ2-2 | TRBV21-1 | . | CASSADYPNITNTGELFF | TGTGCCAGCAGCGCGGACTACCCCAATATCACGAACACCGGGGAGCTGTTTTTT